Given below is one T cell receptor beta chain in context. Its target is unknown. Compared with germline, one end of the junction differs, possibly owing to a read error. They ran version v3.0 of the immunoSEQ assay at survey level. Clones were read by immunoSEQ multiplex PCR, and TCRdb kept only the in-frame ones, dropping some. This sample has about 22,000 clones; 86% occur once, and the top ten carry 3.5% to 5%. The sample belongs to a study of long-term antiretroviral therapy in people with HIV. Overall study findings and caveats: Nothing was known about ART adherence, viral resistance or changes in therapy. The data indicate that diversity increased after ART but remained below transplant donor controls.

CDR3 length equals 15 residues. Germline loops: CDR1 SGHKS, CDR2 YYEKEE (reference sequence). The chain is built from TRBV5-5 and TRBJ2-7, with 9 bases that match TRBD2. This clonotype originated in a man in his sixties with HIV. Sequenced here: unsorted PBMCs, sampled 1.3 years after starting antiretroviral therapy. The DNA for the CDR3 is TGTGCCAGCAGCTTGGGAGAAGAGACTAGCGGCCCCCCCAACTTC. This translates into CASSLGEETSGPPNF.